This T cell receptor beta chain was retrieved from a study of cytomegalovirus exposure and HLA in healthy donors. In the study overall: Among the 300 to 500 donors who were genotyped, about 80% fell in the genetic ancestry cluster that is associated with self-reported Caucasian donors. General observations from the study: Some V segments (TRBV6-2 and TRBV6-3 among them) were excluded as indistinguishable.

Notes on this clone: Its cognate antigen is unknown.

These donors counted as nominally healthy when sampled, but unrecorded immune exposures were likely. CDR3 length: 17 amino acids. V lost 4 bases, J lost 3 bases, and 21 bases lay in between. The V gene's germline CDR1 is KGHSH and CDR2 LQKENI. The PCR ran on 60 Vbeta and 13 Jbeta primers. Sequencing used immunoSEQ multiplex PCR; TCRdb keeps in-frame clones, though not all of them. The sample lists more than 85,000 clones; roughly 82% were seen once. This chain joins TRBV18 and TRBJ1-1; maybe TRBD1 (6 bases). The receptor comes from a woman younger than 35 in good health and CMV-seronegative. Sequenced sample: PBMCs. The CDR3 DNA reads TGTGCCAGCTCACTGCCCCTACAGGGAAGATTCGACACTGAAGCTTTCTTT. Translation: CASSLPLQGRFDTEAFF.